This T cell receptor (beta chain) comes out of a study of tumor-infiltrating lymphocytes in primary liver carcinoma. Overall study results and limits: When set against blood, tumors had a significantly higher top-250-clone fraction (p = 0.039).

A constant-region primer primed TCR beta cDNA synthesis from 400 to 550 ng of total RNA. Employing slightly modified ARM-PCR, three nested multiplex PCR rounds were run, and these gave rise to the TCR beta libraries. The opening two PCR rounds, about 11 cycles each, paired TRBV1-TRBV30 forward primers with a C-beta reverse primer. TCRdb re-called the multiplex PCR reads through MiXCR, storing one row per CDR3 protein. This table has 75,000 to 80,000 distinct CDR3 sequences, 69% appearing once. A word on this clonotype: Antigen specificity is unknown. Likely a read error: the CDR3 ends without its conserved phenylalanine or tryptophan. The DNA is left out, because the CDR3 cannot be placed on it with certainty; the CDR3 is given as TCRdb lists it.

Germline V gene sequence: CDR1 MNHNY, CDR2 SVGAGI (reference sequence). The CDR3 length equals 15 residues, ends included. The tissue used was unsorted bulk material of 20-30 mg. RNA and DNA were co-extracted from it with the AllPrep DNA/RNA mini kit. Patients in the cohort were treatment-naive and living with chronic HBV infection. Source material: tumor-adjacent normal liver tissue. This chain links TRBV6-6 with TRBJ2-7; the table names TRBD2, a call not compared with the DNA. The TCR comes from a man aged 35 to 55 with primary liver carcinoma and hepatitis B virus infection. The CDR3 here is CVSSYGASGRYEQYL.